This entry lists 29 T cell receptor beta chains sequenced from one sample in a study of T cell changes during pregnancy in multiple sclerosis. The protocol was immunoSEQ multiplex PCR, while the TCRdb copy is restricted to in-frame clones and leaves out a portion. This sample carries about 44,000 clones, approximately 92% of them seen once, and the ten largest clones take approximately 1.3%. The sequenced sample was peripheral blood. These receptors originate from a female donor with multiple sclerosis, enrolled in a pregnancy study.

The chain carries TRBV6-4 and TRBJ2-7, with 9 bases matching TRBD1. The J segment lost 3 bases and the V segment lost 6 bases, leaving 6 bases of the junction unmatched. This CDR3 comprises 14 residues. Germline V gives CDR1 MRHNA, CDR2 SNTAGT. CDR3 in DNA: TGTGCCAGCAGCCCCGGGACAGGGAGCTACGAGCAGTACTTC. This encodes CASSPGTGSYEQYF.

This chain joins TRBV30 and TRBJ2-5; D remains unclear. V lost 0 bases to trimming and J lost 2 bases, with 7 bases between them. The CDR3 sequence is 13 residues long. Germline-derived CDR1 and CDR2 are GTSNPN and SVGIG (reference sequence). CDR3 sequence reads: CAWSVLKQETQYF. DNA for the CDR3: TGTGCCTGGAGTGTTTTGAAACAAGAGACCCAGTACTTC.

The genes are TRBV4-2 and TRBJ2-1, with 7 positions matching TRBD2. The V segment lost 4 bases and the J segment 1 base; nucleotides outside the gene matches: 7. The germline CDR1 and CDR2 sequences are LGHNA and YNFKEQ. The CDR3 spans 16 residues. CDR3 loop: CASSPKGSGSYNEQFF. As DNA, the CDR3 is TGTGCCAGCAGCCCAAAAGGTAGCGGGTCCTACAATGAGCAGTTCTTC.

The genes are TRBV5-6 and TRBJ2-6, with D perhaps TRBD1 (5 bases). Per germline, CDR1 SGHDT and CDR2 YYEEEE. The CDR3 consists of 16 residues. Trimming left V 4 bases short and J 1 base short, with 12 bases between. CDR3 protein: CASSLDTSSGANVLTF. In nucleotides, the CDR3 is TGTGCCAGCAGCCTGGACACTTCATCTGGGGCCAACGTCCTGACTTTC.

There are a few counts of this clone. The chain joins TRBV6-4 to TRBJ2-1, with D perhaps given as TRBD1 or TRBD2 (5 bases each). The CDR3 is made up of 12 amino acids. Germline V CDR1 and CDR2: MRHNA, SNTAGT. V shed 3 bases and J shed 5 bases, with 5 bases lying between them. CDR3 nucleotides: TGTGCCAGCAGTGAGGGGGACAATGAGCAGTTCTTC. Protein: CASSEGDNEQFF.

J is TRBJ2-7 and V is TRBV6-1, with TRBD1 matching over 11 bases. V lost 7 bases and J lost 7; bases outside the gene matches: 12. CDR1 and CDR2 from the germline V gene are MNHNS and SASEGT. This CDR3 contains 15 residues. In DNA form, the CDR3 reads TGTGCCAGCAAAAATACCGGGACAGGGGGTGGGGAGCAGTACTTC. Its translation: CASKNTGTGGGEQYF.

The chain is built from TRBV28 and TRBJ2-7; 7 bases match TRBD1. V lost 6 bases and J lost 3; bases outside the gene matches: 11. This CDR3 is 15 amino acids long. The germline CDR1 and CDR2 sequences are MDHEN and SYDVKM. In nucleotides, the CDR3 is TGTGCCAGCAGCCTACCTCCCCAGGGGGTCTACGAGCAGTACTTC. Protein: CASSLPPQGVYEQYF.

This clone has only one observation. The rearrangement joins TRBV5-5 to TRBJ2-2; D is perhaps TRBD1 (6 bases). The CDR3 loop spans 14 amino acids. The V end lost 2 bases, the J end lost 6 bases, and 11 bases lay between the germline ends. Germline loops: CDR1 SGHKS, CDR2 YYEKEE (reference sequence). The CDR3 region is CASSLTGMSGELFF. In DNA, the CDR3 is TGTGCCAGCAGCTTAACAGGGATGTCCGGGGAGCTGTTTTTT.

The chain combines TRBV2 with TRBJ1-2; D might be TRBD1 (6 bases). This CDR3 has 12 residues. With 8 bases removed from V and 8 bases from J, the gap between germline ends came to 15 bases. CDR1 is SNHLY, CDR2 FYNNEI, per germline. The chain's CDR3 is CASVDEDRGYTF. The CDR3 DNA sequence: TGTGCCAGCGTGGACGAGGACAGAGGCTACACCTTC.

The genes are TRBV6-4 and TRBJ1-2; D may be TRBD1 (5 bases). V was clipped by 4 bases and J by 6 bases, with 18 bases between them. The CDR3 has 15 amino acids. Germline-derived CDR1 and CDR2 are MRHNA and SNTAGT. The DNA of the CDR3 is TGTGCCAGCAGTGCCGCATCCGGGCAGGGCAATGGCTACACCTTC. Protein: CASSAASGQGNGYTF.

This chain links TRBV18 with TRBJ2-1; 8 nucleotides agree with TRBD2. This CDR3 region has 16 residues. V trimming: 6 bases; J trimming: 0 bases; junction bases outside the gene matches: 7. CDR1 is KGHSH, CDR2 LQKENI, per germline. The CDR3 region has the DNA TGTGCCAGCTCCAAGACTAGCGCGAGCTCCTACAATGAGCAGTTCTTC. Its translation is CASSKTSASSYNEQFF.

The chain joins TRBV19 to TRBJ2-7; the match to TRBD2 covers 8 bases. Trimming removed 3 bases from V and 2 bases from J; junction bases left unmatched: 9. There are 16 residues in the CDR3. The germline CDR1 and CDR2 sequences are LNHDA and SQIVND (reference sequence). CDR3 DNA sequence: TGTGCCAGTAGTATCGGGCTAGCGGGTCTTGCCTACGAGCAGTACTTC. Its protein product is CASSIGLAGLAYEQYF.

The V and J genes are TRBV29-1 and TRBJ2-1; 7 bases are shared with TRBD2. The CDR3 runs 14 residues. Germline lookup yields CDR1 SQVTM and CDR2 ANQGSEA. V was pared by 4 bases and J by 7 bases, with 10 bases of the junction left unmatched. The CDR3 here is CSVGGGRLENEQFF. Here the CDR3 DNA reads TGCAGCGTTGGCGGCGGGAGACTGGAGAATGAGCAGTTCTTC.

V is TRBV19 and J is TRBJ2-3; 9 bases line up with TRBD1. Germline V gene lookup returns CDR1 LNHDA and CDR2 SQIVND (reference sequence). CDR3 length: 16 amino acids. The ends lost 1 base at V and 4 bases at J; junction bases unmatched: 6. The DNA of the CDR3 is TGTGCCAGTAGTATAGGACAGGGGGTACCTCCAGATACGCAGTATTTT. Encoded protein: CASSIGQGVPPDTQYF.

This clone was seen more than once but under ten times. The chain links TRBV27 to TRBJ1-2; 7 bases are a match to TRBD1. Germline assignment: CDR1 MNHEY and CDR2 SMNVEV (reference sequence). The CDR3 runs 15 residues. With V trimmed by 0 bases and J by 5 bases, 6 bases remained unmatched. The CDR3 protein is CASSLSAGGSYGYTF. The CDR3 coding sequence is TGTGCCAGCAGTTTATCGGCAGGGGGTAGTTATGGCTACACCTTC.

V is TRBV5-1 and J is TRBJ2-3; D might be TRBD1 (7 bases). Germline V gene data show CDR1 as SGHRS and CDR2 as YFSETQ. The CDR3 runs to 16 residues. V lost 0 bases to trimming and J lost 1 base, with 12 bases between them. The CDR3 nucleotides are TGCGCCAGCAGCTTGGAACAGGGGACTGGCACAGATACGCAGTATTTT. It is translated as CASSLEQGTGTDTQYF.

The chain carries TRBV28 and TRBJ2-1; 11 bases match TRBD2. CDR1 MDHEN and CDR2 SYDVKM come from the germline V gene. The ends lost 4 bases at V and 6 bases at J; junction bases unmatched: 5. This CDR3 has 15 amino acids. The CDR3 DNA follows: TGTGCCAGCAGTTCCCTAGCGGGAGGAACCAATGAGCAGTTCTTC. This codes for CASSSLAGGTNEQFF.

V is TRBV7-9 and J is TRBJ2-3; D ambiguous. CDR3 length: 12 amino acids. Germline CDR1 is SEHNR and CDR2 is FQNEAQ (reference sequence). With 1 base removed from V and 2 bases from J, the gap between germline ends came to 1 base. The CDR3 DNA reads TGTGCCAGCAGCTTAGACACAGATACGCAGTATTTT. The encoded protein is CASSLDTDTQYF. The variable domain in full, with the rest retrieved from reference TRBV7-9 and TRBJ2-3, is DTGVSQNPRHKITKRGQNVTFRCDPISEHNRLYWYRQTLGQGPEFLTYFQNEAQLEKSRLLSDRFSAERPKGSFSTLEIQRTEQGDSAMYLCASSLDTDTQYFGPGTRLTVL.

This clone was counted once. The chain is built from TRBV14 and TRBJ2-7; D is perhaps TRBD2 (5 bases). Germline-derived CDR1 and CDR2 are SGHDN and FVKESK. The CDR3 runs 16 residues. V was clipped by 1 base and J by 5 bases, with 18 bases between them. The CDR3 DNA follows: TGTGCCAGCAGCCAAGGGGGATGGAGGCAGATTCACGAGCAGTACTTC. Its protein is CASSQGGWRQIHEQYF.

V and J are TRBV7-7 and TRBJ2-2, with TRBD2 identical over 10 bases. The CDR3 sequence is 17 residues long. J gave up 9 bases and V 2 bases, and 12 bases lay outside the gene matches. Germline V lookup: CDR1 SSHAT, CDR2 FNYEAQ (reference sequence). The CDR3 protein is CASSLSILAGTHRELFF. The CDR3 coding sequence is TGTGCCAGCAGCTTATCAATACTAGCGGGAACACACCGGGAGCTGTTTTTT.

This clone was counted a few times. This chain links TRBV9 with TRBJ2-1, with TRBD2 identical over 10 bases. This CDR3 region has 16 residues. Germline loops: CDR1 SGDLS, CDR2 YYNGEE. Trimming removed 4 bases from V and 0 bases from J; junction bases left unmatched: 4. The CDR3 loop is CASSMGLANSYNEQFF. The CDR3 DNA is TGTGCCAGCAGCATGGGACTAGCGAACTCCTACAATGAGCAGTTCTTC.

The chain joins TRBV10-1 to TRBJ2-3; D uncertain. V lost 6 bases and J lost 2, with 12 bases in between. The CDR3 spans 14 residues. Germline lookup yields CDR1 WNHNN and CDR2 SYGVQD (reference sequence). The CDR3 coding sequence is TGCGCCAGCAGCGGCAGGCTCAACACAGATACGCAGTATTTT. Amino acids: CASSGRLNTDTQYF.

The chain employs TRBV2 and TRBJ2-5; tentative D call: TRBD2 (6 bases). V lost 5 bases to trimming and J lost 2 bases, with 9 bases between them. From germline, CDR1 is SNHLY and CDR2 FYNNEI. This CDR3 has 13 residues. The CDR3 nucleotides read TGTGCCAGCAGTAAAGGGAGGCAAGAGACCCAGTACTTC. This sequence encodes CASSKGRQETQYF.

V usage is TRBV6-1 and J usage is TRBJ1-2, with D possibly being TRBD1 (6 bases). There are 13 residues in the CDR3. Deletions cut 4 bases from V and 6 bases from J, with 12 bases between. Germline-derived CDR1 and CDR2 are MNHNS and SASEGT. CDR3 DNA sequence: TGTGCCAGCAGTGTTTGGGCAGGGGATGGCTACACCTTC. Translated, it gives CASSVWAGDGYTF.

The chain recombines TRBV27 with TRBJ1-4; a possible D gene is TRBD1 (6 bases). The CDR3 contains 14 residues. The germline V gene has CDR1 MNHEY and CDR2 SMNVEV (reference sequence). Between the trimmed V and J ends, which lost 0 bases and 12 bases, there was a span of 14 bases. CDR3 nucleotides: TGTGCCAGCAGTTTATCAAATCGTGAGGGGGAACTGTTTTTT. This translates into CASSLSNREGELFF.

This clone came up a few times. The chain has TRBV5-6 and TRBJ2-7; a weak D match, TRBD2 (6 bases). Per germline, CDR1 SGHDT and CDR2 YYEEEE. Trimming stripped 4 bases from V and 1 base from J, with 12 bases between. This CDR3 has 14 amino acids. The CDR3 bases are TGTGCCAGCAGCGATTGGAGGGTATCCTACGAGCAGTACTTC. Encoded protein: CASSDWRVSYEQYF.

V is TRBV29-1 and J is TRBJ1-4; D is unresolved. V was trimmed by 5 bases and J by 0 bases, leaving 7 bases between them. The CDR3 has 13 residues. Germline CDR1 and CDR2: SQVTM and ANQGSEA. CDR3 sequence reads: CSVTPTTNEKLFF. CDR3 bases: TGCAGCGTTACCCCAACAACTAATGAAAAACTGTTTTTT. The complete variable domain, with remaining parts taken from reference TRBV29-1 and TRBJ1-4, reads SAVISQKPSRDICQRGTSLTIQCQVDSQVTMMFWYRQQPGQSLTLIATANQGSEATYESGFVIDKFPISRPNLTFSTLTVSNMSPEDSSIYLCSVTPTTNEKLFFGSGTQLSVL.

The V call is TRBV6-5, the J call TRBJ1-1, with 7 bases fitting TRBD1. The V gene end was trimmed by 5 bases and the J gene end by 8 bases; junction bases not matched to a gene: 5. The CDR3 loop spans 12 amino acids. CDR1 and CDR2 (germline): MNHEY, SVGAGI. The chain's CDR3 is CASSPVDREAFF. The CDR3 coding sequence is TGTGCCAGCAGTCCGGTGGACAGGGAAGCTTTCTTT.

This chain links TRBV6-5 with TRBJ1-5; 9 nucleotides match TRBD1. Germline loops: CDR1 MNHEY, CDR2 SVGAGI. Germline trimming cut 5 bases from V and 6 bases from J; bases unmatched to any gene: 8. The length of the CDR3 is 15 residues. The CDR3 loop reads CASSPRGQGGQPQHF. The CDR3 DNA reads TGTGCCAGCAGTCCGCGGGGACAGGGAGGTCAGCCCCAGCATTTT.